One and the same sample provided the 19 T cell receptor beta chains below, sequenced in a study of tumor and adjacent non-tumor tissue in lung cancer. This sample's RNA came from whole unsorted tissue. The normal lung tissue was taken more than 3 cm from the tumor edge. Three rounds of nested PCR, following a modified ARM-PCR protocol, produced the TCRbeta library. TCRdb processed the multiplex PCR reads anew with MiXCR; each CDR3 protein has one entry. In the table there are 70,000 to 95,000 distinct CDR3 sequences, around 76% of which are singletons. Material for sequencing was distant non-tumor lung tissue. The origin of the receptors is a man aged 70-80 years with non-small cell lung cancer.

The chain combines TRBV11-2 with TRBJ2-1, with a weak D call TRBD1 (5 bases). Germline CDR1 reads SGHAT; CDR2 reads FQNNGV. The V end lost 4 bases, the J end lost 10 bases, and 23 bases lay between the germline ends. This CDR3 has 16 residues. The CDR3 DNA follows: TGTGCCAGCAGCTCCCGACTGGCAGGGATATTCAAAGAGCAGTTCTTC. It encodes CASSSRLAGIFKEQFF.

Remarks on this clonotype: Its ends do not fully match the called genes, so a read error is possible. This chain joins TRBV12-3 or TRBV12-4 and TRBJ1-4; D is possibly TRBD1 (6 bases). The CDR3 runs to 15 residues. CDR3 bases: TGTGCCAGCACTACCCAACAGGGTTTAAATGAAAATCTGTTTTTT. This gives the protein CASTTQQGLNENLFF.

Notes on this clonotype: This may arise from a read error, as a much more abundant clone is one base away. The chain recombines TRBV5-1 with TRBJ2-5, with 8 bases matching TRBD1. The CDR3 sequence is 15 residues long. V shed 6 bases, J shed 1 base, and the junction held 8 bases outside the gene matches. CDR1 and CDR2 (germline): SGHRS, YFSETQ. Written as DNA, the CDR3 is TGCGCCAGCAACCCGGACAGGGTGGGCCAAGAGACCCAGTACTTC. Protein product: CASNPDRVGQETQYF.

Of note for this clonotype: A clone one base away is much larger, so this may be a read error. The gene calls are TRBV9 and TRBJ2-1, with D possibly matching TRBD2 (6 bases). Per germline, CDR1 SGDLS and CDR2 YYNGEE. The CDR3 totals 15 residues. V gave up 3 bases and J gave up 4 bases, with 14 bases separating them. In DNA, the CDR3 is TGTGCCAGCAGCGCGGGGACTGGCGATTACAATGAGCAGTTCTTC. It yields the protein CASSAGTGDYNEQFF.

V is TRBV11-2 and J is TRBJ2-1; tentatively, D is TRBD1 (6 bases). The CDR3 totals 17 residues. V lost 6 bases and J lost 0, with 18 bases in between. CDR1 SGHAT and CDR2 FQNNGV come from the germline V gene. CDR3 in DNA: TGTGCCAGCAGTAACATATGGGGGCTTATCTCCTACAATGAGCAGTTCTTC. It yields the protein CASSNIWGLISYNEQFF. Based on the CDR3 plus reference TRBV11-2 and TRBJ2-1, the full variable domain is EAGVAQSPRYKIIEKRQSVAFWCNPISGHATLYWYQQILGQGPKLLIQFQNNGVVDDSQLPKDRFSAERLKGVDSTLKIQPAKLEDSAVYLCASSNIWGLISYNEQFFGPGTRLTVL.

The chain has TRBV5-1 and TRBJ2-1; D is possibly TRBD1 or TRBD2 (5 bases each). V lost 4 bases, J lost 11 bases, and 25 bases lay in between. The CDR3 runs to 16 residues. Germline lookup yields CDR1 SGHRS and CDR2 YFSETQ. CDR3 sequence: CASSLQRGRRSYKQFF. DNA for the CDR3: TGCGCCAGCAGCCTCCAAAGGGGACGTCGTTCGTATAAGCAGTTCTTC.

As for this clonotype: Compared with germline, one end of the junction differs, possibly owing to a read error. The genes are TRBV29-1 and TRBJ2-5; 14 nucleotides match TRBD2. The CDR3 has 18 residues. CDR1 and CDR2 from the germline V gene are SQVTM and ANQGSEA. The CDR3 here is CSAEFYWTSGGKQGTQNF. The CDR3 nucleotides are TGCAGCGCTGAATTCTATTGGACTAGCGGGGGGAAACAAGGGACCCAGAACTTC. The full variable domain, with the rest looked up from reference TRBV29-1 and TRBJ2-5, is SAVISQKPSRDICQRGTSLTIQCQVDSQVTMMFWYRQQPGQSLTLIATANQGSEATYESGFVIDKFPISRPNLTFSTLTVSNMSPEDSSIYLCSAEFYWTSGGKQGTQNFGPGTRLLVL.

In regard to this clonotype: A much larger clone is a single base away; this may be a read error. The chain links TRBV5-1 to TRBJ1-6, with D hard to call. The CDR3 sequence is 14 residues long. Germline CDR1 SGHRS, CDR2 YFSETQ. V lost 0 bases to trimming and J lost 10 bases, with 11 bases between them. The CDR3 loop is CASSLDWTVSPLHF. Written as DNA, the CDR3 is TGCGCCAGCAGCTTGGATTGGACCGTCTCACCCCTCCACTTT.

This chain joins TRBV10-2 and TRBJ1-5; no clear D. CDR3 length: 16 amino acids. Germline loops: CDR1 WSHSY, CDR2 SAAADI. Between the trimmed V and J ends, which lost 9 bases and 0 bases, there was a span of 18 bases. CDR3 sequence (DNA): TGCGCCAGGAAAACCTACAAGGGTGGTAGCAATCAGCCCCAGCATTTT. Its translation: CARKTYKGGSNQPQHF.

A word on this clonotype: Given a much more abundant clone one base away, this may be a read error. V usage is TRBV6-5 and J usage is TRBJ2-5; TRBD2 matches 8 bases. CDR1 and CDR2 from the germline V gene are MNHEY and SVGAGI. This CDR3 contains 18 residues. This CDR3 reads CASGYSTGGNRYQETQYF. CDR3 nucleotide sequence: TGTGCCAGCGGTTACTCGACGGGGGGGAATCGGTACCAAGAGACCCAGTACTTC.

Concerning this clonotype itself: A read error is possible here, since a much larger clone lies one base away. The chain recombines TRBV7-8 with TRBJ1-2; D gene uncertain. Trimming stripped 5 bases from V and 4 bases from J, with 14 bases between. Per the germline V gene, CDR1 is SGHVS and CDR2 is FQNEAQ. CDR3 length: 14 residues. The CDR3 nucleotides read TGTGCCAGCAGCCCGGGCCCCATGGGCTATGGCTACACCTTC. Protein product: CASSPGPMGYGYTF.

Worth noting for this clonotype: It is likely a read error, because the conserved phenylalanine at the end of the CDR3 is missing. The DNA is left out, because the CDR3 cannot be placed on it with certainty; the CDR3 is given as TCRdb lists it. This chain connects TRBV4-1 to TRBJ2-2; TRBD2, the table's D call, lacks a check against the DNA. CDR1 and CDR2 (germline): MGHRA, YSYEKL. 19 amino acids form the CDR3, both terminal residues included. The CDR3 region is CASSQVSFWAGLVTGEPFI.

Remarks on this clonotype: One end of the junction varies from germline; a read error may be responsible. The CDR3 coding sequence is TGTGCAAGCAGCGCCGACAGGGACACTGAAGTTTTCTTT. Translation gives CASSADRDTEVFF. The V gene is TRBV11-1, the J gene TRBJ1-1; 7 bases are shared with TRBD1. Germline CDR1 reads SGHAT; CDR2 reads FQDESV (reference sequence). CDR3 length: 13 residues.

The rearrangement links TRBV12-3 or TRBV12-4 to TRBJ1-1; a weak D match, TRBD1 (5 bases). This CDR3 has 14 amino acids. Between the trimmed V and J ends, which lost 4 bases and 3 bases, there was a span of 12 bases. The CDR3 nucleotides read TGTGCCAGCAGTTCAATCGGGACCTACACTGAAGCTTTCTTT. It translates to CASSSIGTYTEAFF.

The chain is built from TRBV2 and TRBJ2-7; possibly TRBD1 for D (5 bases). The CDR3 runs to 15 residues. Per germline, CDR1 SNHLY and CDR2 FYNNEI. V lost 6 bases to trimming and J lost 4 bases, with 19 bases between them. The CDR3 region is CASRDPGWTTYEQYF. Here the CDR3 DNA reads TGTGCCAGCAGGGACCCAGGGTGGACCACATACGAGCAGTACTTC.

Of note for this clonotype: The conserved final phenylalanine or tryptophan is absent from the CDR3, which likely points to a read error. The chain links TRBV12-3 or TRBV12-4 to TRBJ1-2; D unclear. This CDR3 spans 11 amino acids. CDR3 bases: TGTGTAAGCACCCTGGGAGATGGCTACACCTCC. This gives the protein CVSTLGDGYTS.

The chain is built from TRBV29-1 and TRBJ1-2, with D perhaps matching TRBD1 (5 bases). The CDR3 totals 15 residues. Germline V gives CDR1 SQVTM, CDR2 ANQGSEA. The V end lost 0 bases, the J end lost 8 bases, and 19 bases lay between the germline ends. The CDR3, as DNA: TGCAGCGTTGAAGACCTCCGGCAGGGCTTATGCGGCTACACCTTC. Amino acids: CSVEDLRQGLCGYTF.

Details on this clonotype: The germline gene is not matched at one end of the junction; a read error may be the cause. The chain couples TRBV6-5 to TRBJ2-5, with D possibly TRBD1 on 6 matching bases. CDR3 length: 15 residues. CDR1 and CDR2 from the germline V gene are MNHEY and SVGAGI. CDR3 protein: CANSHRVGGQETQYF. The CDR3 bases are TGTGCCAACAGTCACAGGGTTGGGGGTCAAGAGACTCAGTACTTC.

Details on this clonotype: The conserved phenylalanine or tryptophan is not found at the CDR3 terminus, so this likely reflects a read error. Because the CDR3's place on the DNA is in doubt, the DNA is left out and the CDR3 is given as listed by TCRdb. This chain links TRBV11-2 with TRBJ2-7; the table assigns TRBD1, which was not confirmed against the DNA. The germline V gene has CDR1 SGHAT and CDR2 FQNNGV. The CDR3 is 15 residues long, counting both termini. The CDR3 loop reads CASSLDEGAPYEHYS.